What follows are 20 T cell receptor beta chains derived from one specimen sequenced in a study of OX40 agonist ivuxolimab in advanced cancers. Using immunoSEQ multiplex PCR, the repertoire was profiled, and TCRdb retains in-frame clones only, with some absent. The sample shows about 33,000 clones, about 80% of them seen only once. Material: CD4+ or CD8+ T cells sorted from blood, obtained in a trial of the OX40 agonist ivuxolimab. The receptors here all came from an adult with an advanced solid tumor such as melanoma, head and neck, liver or kidney cancer.

This clone was seen a few times. The chain has TRBV27 and TRBJ2-5; D ambiguous. The V gene's germline CDR1 is MNHEY and CDR2 SMNVEV (reference sequence). V lost 2 bases and J 5 bases, leaving 3 bases between the germline ends. This CDR3 region has 11 residues. The CDR3 nucleotides are TGTGCCAGCAGTTTAGGGGAGACCCAGTACTTC. Protein product: CASSLGETQYF.

V is TRBV7-9 and J is TRBJ2-1; 7 bases are shared with TRBD2. The CDR3 contains 16 residues. CDR1 SEHNR and CDR2 FQNEAQ come from the germline V gene (reference sequence). With 3 bases clipped from V and 6 bases from J, the junction kept 11 bases outside the gene matches. The DNA for the CDR3 is TGTGCCAGCAGCTTGCCAGGAAGCGGGGCCCCCAATGAGCAGTTCTTC. Amino acids: CASSLPGSGAPNEQFF.

The rearrangement uses TRBV9 and TRBJ2-2; 7 bases align to TRBD1. Losses at the gene ends were 3 bases for V and 4 bases for J; bases not matched to a gene: 3. The CDR3 extends over 14 amino acids. Per the germline V gene, CDR1 is SGDLS and CDR2 is YYNGEE. Here the CDR3 reads CASSGRDSTGELFF. In DNA form, the CDR3 reads TGTGCCAGCAGCGGTAGGGACAGCACCGGGGAGCTGTTTTTT.

V is TRBV7-8 and J is TRBJ2-5; 9 bases line up with TRBD1. CDR3 length equals 16 residues. The trim removed 5 bases at V and 5 bases at J, leaving 12 bases unmatched. Looked up from germline, CDR1 is SGHVS and CDR2 is FQNEAQ. CDR3 loop: CASSVPLGTGRETQYF. In DNA, the CDR3 is TGTGCCAGCAGCGTCCCTCTAGGGACAGGGAGGGAGACCCAGTACTTC.

The rearrangement uses TRBV7-6 and TRBJ1-2; D perhaps matches TRBD1 (5 bases). Trimming cost V 1 base and J 4 bases, with 7 bases left between them. This CDR3 has 13 residues. In germline, CDR1 is SGHVS, CDR2 FNYEAQ. The CDR3 nucleotides read TGTGCCAGCAGCTTAGGGGGGAGCTATGGCTACACCTTC. This gives the protein CASSLGGSYGYTF.

The genes are TRBV10-3 and TRBJ2-3; D may be TRBD1 (6 bases). V lost 4 bases and J 4 bases, leaving 18 bases between the germline ends. CDR3 length: 16 amino acids. In germline, CDR1 is ENHRY, CDR2 SYGVKD. The CDR3 sequence: CAISGSGDRRADTQYF. In nucleotides, the CDR3 is TGTGCCATCAGTGGGTCAGGGGATCGTCGGGCAGATACGCAGTATTTT.

This clone was recorded once. The chain links TRBV30 to TRBJ2-4; D unresolved. The CDR3 loop spans 14 amino acids. Germline CDR1 GTSNPN, CDR2 SVGIG (reference sequence). V was pared by 7 bases and J by 5 bases, with 18 bases between. The CDR3 sequence is CASDIGLQENIQYF. CDR3 in DNA: TGTGCCTCAGATATCGGCTTGCAAGAAAACATTCAGTACTTC.

The chain combines TRBV10-3 with TRBJ1-1; D gene uncertain. CDR3 size: 11 residues. CDR1 ENHRY and CDR2 SYGVKD come from the germline V gene. Trimming took 6 bases from V and 6 from J, leaving 8 bases between them. For the CDR3, the DNA is TGTGCCATCAGGGAAGGAGCTGAAGCTTTCTTT. It translates to CAIREGAEAFF.

This clone appeared a few times. This sequence joins TRBV4-3 and TRBJ1-1; no clear D. In germline, CDR1 is LGHNA, CDR2 YSLEER. Deletions cut 0 bases from V and 1 base from J, with 18 bases between. CDR3 length: 18 residues. The CDR3 sequence is CASSQDYVETPTNTEAFF. CDR3 sequence (DNA): TGCGCCAGCAGCCAAGATTACGTGGAGACACCCACGAACACTGAAGCTTTCTTT.

The genes are TRBV27 and TRBJ2-6; D gene ambiguous. The CDR3 covers 16 residues. The germline V gene encodes CDR1 MNHEY and CDR2 SMNVEV (reference sequence). Deletions cut 8 bases from V and 0 bases from J, with 14 bases between. The DNA of the CDR3 is TGTGCCAGCTCACACCTTGGGGTCTCTGGGGCCAACGTCCTGACTTTC. Translating it yields CASSHLGVSGANVLTF.

The V call is TRBV6-6, the J call TRBJ2-3; D is unresolved. With 6 bases removed from V and 0 bases from J, the gap between germline ends came to 10 bases. Germline values: CDR1 MNHNY, CDR2 SVGAGI (reference sequence). The CDR3 extends over 14 amino acids. The CDR3: CASSLTSSTDTQYF. Written as DNA, the CDR3 is TGTGCCAGCAGCTTGACCTCTAGCACAGATACGCAGTATTTT.

This chain links TRBV27 with TRBJ2-3; D is unresolved. V dropped 3 bases and J dropped 6 bases, with 4 bases sitting between them. In germline, CDR1 is MNHEY, CDR2 SMNVEV (reference sequence). The CDR3 runs to 11 residues. CDR3 loop: CASSFGDTQYF. The CDR3 DNA sequence: TGTGCCAGCAGTTTTGGGGATACGCAGTATTTT.

The genes are TRBV28 and TRBJ2-1, with D perhaps TRBD1 (6 bases). CDR3 length: 13 amino acids. Trimming removed 2 bases at V and 4 bases at J, with 6 bases between. CDR1 and CDR2 from the germline V gene are MDHEN and SYDVKM. The CDR3 is CASSLQGYNEQFF. CDR3 bases: TGTGCCAGCAGTTTACAGGGGTACAATGAGCAGTTCTTC.

The chain is built from TRBV7-9 and TRBJ2-1, with a possible D match to TRBD2 (6 bases). The germline V and J ends were trimmed by 4 bases and 4 bases, with 11 bases remaining between them. CDR3 length: 14 amino acids. Germline V gene data show CDR1 as SEHNR and CDR2 as FQNEAQ (reference sequence). CDR3 in DNA: TGTGCCAGCAGCTCGGGGGACGCTTACAATGAGCAGTTCTTC. This encodes CASSSGDAYNEQFF.

The chain's CDR3 is CASSVATVGLGGANVLTF. The DNA of the CDR3 is TGTGCCAGCAGCGTAGCTACTGTAGGGCTTGGTGGGGCCAACGTCCTGACTTTC. The chain joins TRBV9 to TRBJ2-6; no clear D. The CDR3 has 18 amino acids. Germline V gives CDR1 SGDLS, CDR2 YYNGEE. V was pared by 0 bases and J by 3 bases, with 16 bases between. Variable domain in full (rest from reference TRBV9 and TRBJ2-6): DSGVTQTPKHLITATGQRVTLRCSPRSGDLSVYWYQQSLDQGLQFLIQYYNGEERAKGNILERFSAQQFPDLHSELNLSSLELGDSALYFCASSVATVGLGGANVLTFGAGSRLTVL.

The table lists this clone with a few counts. The chain couples TRBV5-5 to TRBJ2-7; D assignment may be TRBD1 or TRBD2 (6 bases each). V was clipped by 2 bases and J by 5 bases, with 14 bases between them. This CDR3 is built from 14 residues. CDR1 and CDR2 (germline): SGHKS, YYEKEE (reference sequence). The CDR3 sequence is CASSFGIGGDEQYF. CDR3 coding DNA: TGTGCCAGCAGCTTTGGTATCGGGGGCGACGAGCAGTACTTC.

The chain employs TRBV29-1 and TRBJ2-1; 8 positions agree with TRBD1. Germline V gene data show CDR1 as SQVTM and CDR2 as ANQGSEA. This CDR3 contains 14 residues. V lost 7 bases, J lost 1 base, and 6 bases stayed unmatched. CDR3 residues: CSGTGTWSYNEQFF. Written as DNA, the CDR3 is TGCAGCGGGACAGGGACCTGGTCCTACAATGAGCAGTTCTTC.

The chain joins TRBV28 to TRBJ1-1; 9 bases align to TRBD1. J lost 2 bases, V lost 6 bases, and 7 bases had no gene match. The CDR3 consists of 15 residues. CDR1 is MDHEN and CDR2 is SYDVKM in the germline V gene. The DNA for the CDR3 is TGTGCCAGCAGGAGACAGGGGGAGGGAAACACTGAAGCTTTCTTT. Its translation: CASRRQGEGNTEAFF. The variable domain in full, completed from reference TRBV28 and TRBJ1-1, reads DVKVTQSSRYLVKRTGEKVFLECVQDMDHENMFWYRQDPGLGLRLIYFSYDVKMKEKGDIPEGYSVSREKKERFSLILESASTNQTSMYLCASRRQGEGNTEAFFGQGTRLTVV.

This clone came up a few times. J is TRBJ1-1 and V is TRBV30; D call uncertain. Germline CDR1 is GTSNPN and CDR2 is SVGIG (reference sequence). Trimming removed 4 bases from V and 0 bases from J, with 18 bases in between. The CDR3 extends over 16 amino acids. The CDR3 DNA reads as TGTGCCTGGAACATAGACACTCTAGAGATGAACACTGAAGCTTTCTTT. Its translation: CAWNIDTLEMNTEAFF.

This clone has only a few counts. This chain joins TRBV27 and TRBJ2-1, with TRBD2 matching over 13 bases. This CDR3 spans 16 amino acids. Germline trimming cut 2 bases from V and 11 bases from J; bases unmatched to any gene: 9. Germline V gene data show CDR1 as MNHEY and CDR2 as SMNVEV (reference sequence). The CDR3 nucleotides are TGTGCCAGCAGTTTAGGCCGACTAGCGGGAGGTATGAAGCAGTTCTTC. Translating gives CASSLGRLAGGMKQFF.